This is a list of T cell receptor beta chains from one sample in a study of technical replicates of blood from a few donors. This table comes from immunoSEQ multiplex PCR, and its TCRdb copy is limited to in-frame clones, with some not included. The profile shows about 94,000 clones, 90% to 97% of them singletons. The specimen was T cells isolated from PBMCs. Receptors were obtained from a human donor in good health. CDR3s include the opening cysteine and the closing phenylalanine or tryptophan. The D gene is left open where the match is weak. Clone size, where shown, is once, few, many, or a class for clones that have expanded.

NA,NA,TRBJ1-2,TRBV19,TGTGCCAGTAGTTCCCCTATGGACAGCTACTATGGCTACACCTTC,CASSSPMDSYYGYTF
NA,TRBD2,TRBJ2-5,TRBV5-1,TGCGCCAGCAGGCCGACTAGCGGGAGGGCCAGGGATCAAGAGACCCAGTACTTC,CASRPTSGRARDQETQYF
NA,NA,TRBJ1-4,TRBV5-5,TGTGCCAGCAGCTTGGTCCTCAGGGAGCGGGATGAAAAACTGTTTTTT,CASSLVLRERDEKLFF
NA,NA,TRBJ1-5,TRBV18,TGTGCCAGCTCACCAGGGGGGGGCAATCAGCCCCAGCATTTT,CASSPGGGNQPQHF
NA,TRBD2,TRBJ2-1,TRBV27,TGTGCCAGTCGAAGGGCCCCCAGTTTTGAGTGGGGACTAGTAAGGCATGAGCAGTTCTTC,CASRRAPSFEWGLVRHEQFF
once,NA,TRBJ1-1,TRBV9,TGTGCCAGCAGCTCCACCTCACAGGGTTTATTGAACACTGAAGCTTTCTTT,CASSSTSQGLLNTEAFF
NA,NA,TRBJ1-4,TRBV19,TGTGCCAGTAGTCCCCCCCGCGGGGAGGTACTGTTTTTT,CASSPPRGEVLFF
NA,NA,TRBJ2-1,TRBV19,TGTGCCAGTAGTATTGGGAGTGGACTACTCTACAATGAGCAGTTCTTC,CASSIGSGLLYNEQFF
once,TRBD2,TRBJ2-1,TRBV9,TGTGCCAGCAGCGTTAGCGGGACCAACTACAATGAGCAGTTCTTC,CASSVSGTNYNEQFF
NA,NA,TRBJ2-7,TRBV29-1,TGCAGCTTTCAGACAACGGGGGCCTACGAGCAGTACTTC,CSFQTTGAYEQYF
NA,TRBD2,TRBJ2-3,TRBV7-9,TGTGCCAGCAGCTTACTTACCGGACTAGCGGGGCCCACAGATACGCAGTATTTT,CASSLLTGLAGPTDTQYF
NA,TRBD1,TRBJ1-2,TRBV19,TGTGCCAGTATGGGACAGACCAAAGCAACCTATGGCTACACCTTC,CASMGQTKATYGYTF
NA,NA,TRBJ2-1,TRBV2,TGTGCCAGCAGTTCAGGGTATGGGCAGTTCTTC,CASSSGYGQFF
NA,NA,TRBJ1-5,TRBV30,TGTGCCTGGAGTGGCCGCGGGGGGCGCAGGATGGGGAATCAGCCCCAGCATTTT,CAWSGRGGRRMGNQPQHF
NA,NA,TRBJ1-1,TRBV5-4,TGTGCCAGCAGCTATCCTAACACTGAAGCTTTCTTT,CASSYPNTEAFF
NA,NA,TRBJ2-2,TRBV7-3,TGTGCCAGCAGCTTAACCGGACAGTACGGGGAGCTGTTTTTT,CASSLTGQYGELFF
NA,TRBD1,TRBJ2-1,TRBV25-1,TGTGCCAGCAGTGAATGGACAGGGGCGGGATACAATGAGCAGTTCTTC,CASSEWTGAGYNEQFF
NA,NA,TRBJ2-3,TRBV27,TGTGCCAGCGCGGGACTCGGGACAGATACGCAGTATTTT,CASAGLGTDTQYF
NA,TRBD2,TRBJ2-2,TRBV4-1,TGCGCCAGCAGCAGTACTAGCGGGACTACAGCGAACACCGGGGAGCTGTTTTTT,CASSSTSGTTANTGELFF
NA,NA,TRBJ1-2,TRBV4-3,TGCGCCAGCGGAAGCGGTCTGTCTAAGTATGGCTACACCTTC,CASGSGLSKYGYTF
NA,NA,TRBJ2-1,TRBV9,TGTGCCAGCAGCGCAACGGGATTAGGGTACAATGAGCAGTTCTTC,CASSATGLGYNEQFF
NA,TRBD1,TRBJ1-2,TRBV19,TGTGCCAGTCTTCCCGGACAGGGAACGTTAGCGTATGGCTACACCTTC,CASLPGQGTLAYGYTF
NA,NA,TRBJ1-1,TRBV12-5,TGTGCTAGTGGTCCCCAGACAGCGGGTAGAACTGAAGCTTTCTTT,CASGPQTAGRTEAFF
NA,NA,TRBJ2-1,TRBV11-2,TGTGCCAGCAGCTTACGGACTTCGCTTCTTAGCTCCTACAATGAGCAGTTCTTC,CASSLRTSLLSSYNEQFF
NA,NA,TRBJ2-7,TRBV5-1,TGCGCCAGCAGGGAAGGACAGACGGTCGAGCAGTACTTC,CASREGQTVEQYF
NA,TRBD2,TRBJ2-7,TRBV29-1,TGCAGCGTTGAACTAGCGGGAGTACCCCCCGTGTACGAGCAGTACTTC,CSVELAGVPPVYEQYF
NA,NA,TRBJ1-2,TRBV4-1,TGCGCCAGCAGCCAAGAATCCACAGGGCGGTATGGCTACACCTTC,CASSQESTGRYGYTF
NA,TRBD1,TRBJ2-2,TRBV19,TGTGCCACTGTGGGACAGGGGGTCCTTAGCGGGGAGCTGTTTTTT,CATVGQGVLSGELFF
NA,NA,TRBJ1-1,TRBV6-9,TGTGCCAGCAGTTTCTCAAGGGAGACTGAAGCTTTCTTT,CASSFSRETEAFF
NA,TRBD1,TRBJ1-6,TRBV27,TGTGCCAGCAGCAGTTCCGCCGGGACAGGGGATAATTCACCCCTCCACTTT,CASSSSAGTGDNSPLHF
NA,NA,TRBJ2-7,TRBV15,TGTGCCACCAGCAGAGGGGCAGGTTATACCTACGAGCAGTACTTC,CATSRGAGYTYEQYF
NA,TRBD2,TRBJ2-2,TRBV28,TGTGCCAGCCTGAGGACTAGCATTAGCGGGGAGCTGTTTTTT,CASLRTSISGELFF
NA,TRBD1,TRBJ1-4,TRBV30,TGTGCCTGGAGTGTTTGGGACAGAGCAGCAGGTGAACTGTTTTTT,CAWSVWDRAAGELFF
NA,NA,TRBJ1-1,TRBV21-1,TGTGCCAGCAGCAAACAGAACACTGAAGCTTTCTTT,CASSKQNTEAFF